A few counts support the clone carrying this T cell receptor (beta chain). Its matching antigen is unknown. Every donor provided approximately 9.2 milliliters of peripheral blood. The data originate from a study of blood T cells in healthy people across ages. Notes on the study in general: Age showed a roughly linear inverse relationship with TCR beta diversity per million T cells. More naive CD4+ cells and higher diversity marked long-lived donors relative to aged donors.

Germline CDR1 reads DFQATT; CDR2 reads SNEGSKA (reference sequence). The junction had 5 bases not matched to a gene; V was cut back by 5 bases and J by 3 bases. CDR3 length: 15 amino acids. A second PCR, run for about 7 to 11 cycles, used a sample-barcoded 5' primer plus a J-beta primer mix. TCRdb recomputed calls from the 5' RACE reads with MiXCR, one row per CDR3 protein. This table has about 680,000 distinct CDR3 sequences, about half appearing once. The source material was blood. V is TRBV20-1 and J is TRBJ2-3, with 13 nucleotides matching TRBD2. This clonotype originated in a woman aged 55 to 70 in good health. CDR3 sequence reads: CSADPTSGRTDTQYF. The CDR3 bases are TGCAGTGCTGATCCGACTAGCGGGAGGACAGATACGCAGTATTTT.